The clone carrying this T cell receptor beta chain has more than one count but fewer than ten. The target antigen is unknown. V dropped 7 bases and J dropped 5 bases, with 20 bases sitting between them. Germline V gene data show CDR1 as LGHNT and CDR2 as FRNRAP. The CDR3 has 15 amino acids. This specimen belongs to a study of T cell repertoires in cytomegalovirus infection. MiXCR, applied by TCRdb to the reads, yields one record per CDR3 protein. The sample has fewer than 1,000,000 distinct CDR3 sequences; roughly 31% are singletons. The chain has TRBV12-5 and TRBJ2-5; D might be TRBD2 (7 bases). This receptor was taken from a human donor in good health (CMV status not recorded). Some clones in this sample may be carry-over from other donors' samples. Source: cultured CD8+ T cells from PBMCs, taken from culture after CMV antigen stimulation. This CDR3 reads CASALGGGFLETQYF. The CDR3 DNA reads as TGTGCTAGTGCCCTGGGAGGGGGATTTTTGGAGACCCAGTACTTC.